The rows below give T cell receptor beta chains drawn from one sample of a study of spatial heterogeneity in lung cancer. One entry per CDR3 protein results from TCRdb running MiXCR on the 5' RACE reads. The table includes 50,000 to 75,000 distinct CDR3 sequences, around 6% detected once. This sample comprised PBMCs, obtained at surgery. These receptors were taken from a female donor with early-stage non-small cell lung cancer. The CDR3 runs from the conserved cysteine through the conserved F or W. A D gene is named only where the DNA matches it firmly. Some rows mark clone size as missing; the rest say once, few, many or name a class of expanded clone.

>TRBJ1-5|medium-sized|TRBV28|14|TRBD1
TGTGCCAGCAGCCGGGACAGTTACAATCAGCCCCAGCATTTT
CASSRDSYNQPQHF
>TRBJ1-2|NA|TRBV20-1|18|TRBD1
TGCAGTGCTAGAGTAGATTGGACAGGACATGACGCTAACTATGGCTACACCTTC
CSARVDWTGHDANYGYTF
>TRBJ1-5|many|TRBV12-3/TRBV12-4|13|NA
TGTGCCAGCAGCTCGCGTAGGGTTCAGCCCCAGCATTTT
CASSSRRVQPQHF
>TRBJ2-2|few|TRBV6-1|13|NA
TGTGCCAGCAGTGAAGAGCGCACCGGGGAGCTGTTTTTT
CASSEERTGELFF
>TRBJ2-2|medium-sized|TRBV29-1|13|NA
TGCAGCGTTGACCCGGGGCATCACGGGGAGCTGTTTTTT
CSVDPGHHGELFF
>TRBJ2-4|many|TRBV7-4|18|NA
TGTGCCAGCAGCTTTTCGACCCGGCCTTTTGGTGCCAAAAACATTCAGTACTTC
CASSFSTRPFGAKNIQYF
>TRBJ2-2|many|TRBV5-4|16|TRBD2
TGTGCCAGCAGCTTGGAAGCGGGGCCTAACACCGGGGAGCTGTTTTTT
CASSLEAGPNTGELFF
>TRBJ2-7|NA|TRBV20-1|13|TRBD1
TGCAGTGCCCGTCCCGGGACAGACGACGAGCAGTACTTC
CSARPGTDDEQYF
>TRBJ1-5|many|TRBV20-1|14|TRBD1
TGCAGTGTCCCCCGGGACAGCTCTAATCAGCCCCAGCATTTT
CSVPRDSSNQPQHF
>TRBJ2-4|NA|TRBV28|19|TRBD1
TGTGCCAGCAGTTTACCCTCTCAGGACAGGGGCCGACCCAAAAACATTCAGTACTTC
CASSLPSQDRGRPKNIQYF
>TRBJ1-2|many|TRBV15|16|TRBD1
TGTGCCACCAGCAGAGACAACAGGGGAGGGAGGTATGGCTACACCTTC
CATSRDNRGGRYGYTF
>TRBJ2-5|NA|TRBV6-5|16|TRBD2
TGTGCCAGCAGTTACTACGCTAGCGGGGGGGCGGAGACCCAGTACTTC
CASSYYASGGAETQYF
>TRBJ1-2|few|TRBV12-3/TRBV12-4|16|TRBD1
TGTGCCAGCAGTGGCTCCGGACAGGGGGTTTACTATGGCTACACCTTC
CASSGSGQGVYYGYTF
>TRBJ2-5|NA|TRBV5-1|13|NA
TGCGCCAGCAGCTTGGATACAGAAGAGACCCAGTACTTC
CASSLDTEETQYF
>TRBJ1-1|NA|TRBV6-4|13|NA
TGTGCCAGCAGCAGAATTCTGAACACTGAAGCTTTCTTT
CASSRILNTEAFF
>TRBJ2-2|few|TRBV27|16|NA
TGTGCCAGCAGTTTACTTGCTTCCGGGACCACCGGGGAGCTGTTTTTT
CASSLLASGTTGELFF
>TRBJ2-7|few|TRBV6-5|15|TRBD2
TGTGCCAGCAGCCGCTGGGGGAGGGCCGAAAACGAGCAGTACTTC
CASSRWGRAENEQYF
>TRBJ2-1|NA|TRBV5-1|13|NA
TGCGCCAGCAGCTTGAATACCCAGGCTGAGCAGTTCTTC
CASSLNTQAEQFF
>TRBJ1-3|NA|TRBV5-5|15|NA
TGTGCCAGCAGCTTGCGAGGCCAGCAAGGAAACACCATATATTTT
CASSLRGQQGNTIYF
>TRBJ1-5|many|TRBV12-3/TRBV12-4|16|TRBD1
TGTGCCAGCATCAAGGGGACAGGGGATAGCAATCAGCCCCAGCATTTT
CASIKGTGDSNQPQHF
>TRBJ2-3|NA|TRBV7-9|11|NA
TGTGCCAGCGGGGGCACAGATACGCAGTATTTT
CASGGTDTQYF
>TRBJ2-3|medium-sized|TRBV29-1|13|NA
TGCAGCGTTGGGGTGGCCAGCCCAGATACGCAGTATTTT
CSVGVASPDTQYF
>TRBJ2-3|many|TRBV7-2|18|TRBD2
TGTGCCAGCAGCCCCCCCGGGATCGGCGGGGGGGCCCCAGATACGCAGTATTTT
CASSPPGIGGGAPDTQYF
>TRBJ1-5|few|TRBV9|14|NA
TGTGCCAGCAGCCCCGGTCTAGCAGTTCAGCCCCAGCATTTT
CASSPGLAVQPQHF
>TRBJ2-5|NA|TRBV6-5|15|TRBD2
TGTGCCAGCAGTGTAACTAGCGGGAGATTGGAGACCCAGTACTTC
CASSVTSGRLETQYF
>TRBJ1-1|many|TRBV7-9|14|NA
TGTGCCAGCAGCTTAGTGGGAGGGGAAGGACAAGCTTTCTTT
CASSLVGGEGQAFF
>TRBJ2-1|many|TRBV29-1|14|TRBD2
TGCAGCGGGTATAGCGGGGGGACTCACAATGAGCAGTTCTTC
CSGYSGGTHNEQFF
>TRBJ2-1|few|TRBV9|13|TRBD2
TGTGCCAGCAGCTTTACTAGCGGCAATGAGCAGTTCTTC
CASSFTSGNEQFF
>TRBJ1-2|many|TRBV5-1|15|NA
TGCGCCAGCAGGACCGAATTTAACCGGAACTATGGCTACACCTTC
CASRTEFNRNYGYTF
>TRBJ1-4|many|TRBV6-1|14|NA
TGTGCCAGCAGTGACTCAGACACGAAGGAAAAACTGTTTTTT
CASSDSDTKEKLFF